The entry below gives a single TCR beta chain sequence along with its context. These data come from a study of blood T cell repertoires in COVID-19. On the study more broadly: COVID-19 samples from acute and convalescent phases originated in the United States, Italy and Spain. Sources were T cells, B-cell-depleted T cells, or PBMCs; the material itself was cDNA or gDNA.

Under the authors' procedure: Nucleated cell number was recorded as an estimate derived from reference gene primer amplification. Some clones are missing from TCRdb's copy, which holds only in-frame ones; the method was immunoSEQ multiplex PCR. The V and J calls and clone size come from that table; D and trimming were worked out from the DNA. The sample contains about 69,000 clones, 90% of which appear only once. After removal of 5 bases from V and 0 bases from J, the junction contained 7 bases not matched to a gene. CDR1 and CDR2 (germline): SGHRS, YFSETQ. This CDR3 contains 15 residues. Sequencing was carried out using peripheral blood. The rearrangement joins TRBV5-1 to TRBJ2-5; TRBD1 matches 7 bases. The clonotype comes from a man between 45 and 60 years old with acute or convalescent COVID-19. This CDR3 is CASSREDRNQETQYF. CDR3 nucleotide sequence: TGCGCCAGCAGTCGCGAGGACAGGAACCAAGAGACCCAGTACTTC.